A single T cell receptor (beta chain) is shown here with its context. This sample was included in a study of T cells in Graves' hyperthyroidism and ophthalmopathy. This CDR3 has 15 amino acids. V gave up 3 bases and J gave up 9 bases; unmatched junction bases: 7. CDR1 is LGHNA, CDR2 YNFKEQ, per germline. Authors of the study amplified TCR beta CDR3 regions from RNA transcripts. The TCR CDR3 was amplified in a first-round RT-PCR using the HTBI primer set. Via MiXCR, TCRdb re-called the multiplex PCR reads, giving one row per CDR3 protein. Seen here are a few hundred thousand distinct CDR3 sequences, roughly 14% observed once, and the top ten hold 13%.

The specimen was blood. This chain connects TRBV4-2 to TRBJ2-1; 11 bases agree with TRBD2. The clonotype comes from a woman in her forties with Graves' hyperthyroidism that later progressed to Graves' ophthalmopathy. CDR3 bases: TGTGCCAGCAGCCATGAGATAGCGGGGGGGGGTGAGCAGTTCTTC. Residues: CASSHEIAGGGEQFF.